This T cell receptor (beta chain) was retrieved from a study of radiation and T cells in renal cell carcinoma. Germline-derived CDR1 and CDR2 are SEHNR and FQNEAQ (reference sequence). This CDR3 is 14 amino acids long. V shed 4 bases and J shed 1 base, with 10 bases lying between them. Time point reported: blood 4 weeks post-SBRT, at nephrectomy. Treatment in this sample: 15 Gy SBRT to primary tumor, nephrectomy 4 weeks later. Nephrectomy followed 15 Gy stereotactic body radiation by 4 weeks. TCRdb's copy holds only in-frame clones and misses some; the assay was immunoSEQ multiplex PCR. The profile covers around 99,000 clones, with 84% appearing a single time and more than 7% taken by the ten largest. Comments on this clone: Its antigen is as yet unknown.

Overall study results and limits: From baseline, blood top tumor clonotypes peaked at 2 weeks post-radiation. No pretreatment tumor biopsies were available for baseline clonotypes.

This TCR derives from a man aged 55 to 69 with renal cell carcinoma. The genes are TRBV7-9 and TRBJ1-1; D possibly corresponds to TRBD1 (6 bases). The material was blood, obtained from a patient whose treatment included radiotherapy and nephrectomy. In DNA form, the CDR3 reads TGTGCCAGCAGCTCAGGACAGACGAACACTGAAGCTTTCTTT. Protein product: CASSSGQTNTEAFF.